Listed below are T cell receptor beta chains from one sample, sequenced in a study of blood T cell repertoires in COVID-19. Libraries were prepared by immunoSEQ multiplex PCR; TCRdb keeps only in-frame clonotypes and omits some of them. There are about 83,000 clones in the sample; 85% to 90% occur only once, and approximately 21% lies in the top ten. The sequencing sample was made of peripheral blood. The receptors were sampled from a woman at least 80 years old in a cohort sampled during active or convalescent COVID-19. CDR3s include the opening cysteine and the closing phenylalanine or tryptophan. Fields, in order: D gene, J gene, clone size, V gene, CDR3 protein, CDR3 DNA. The D gene is left open where the match is weak. Rows give clone size only sometimes, using once, few, many, or a class for an expanded clone.

>-|TRBJ1-5|once|TRBV12-5
CASGSGGNQPQHF
TGTGCTAGTGGTTCCGGGGGGAATCAGCCCCAGCATTTT
>TRBD1|TRBJ1-6|-|TRBV19
CASRGTGLLASNSPLHF
TGTGCCAGTAGGGGGACAGGGCTTTTGGCGAGTAATTCACCCCTCCACTTT
>-|TRBJ2-1|-|TRBV4-2
CASSPPTLALNEQFF
TGTGCCAGCAGCCCCCCAACCCTAGCGCTGAATGAGCAGTTCTTC
>TRBD1|TRBJ1-1|-|TRBV10-3
CAISQGAQTEAFF
TGTGCCATCAGCCAGGGGGCGCAAACTGAAGCTTTCTTT
>TRBD2|TRBJ2-7|-|TRBV27
CASSLRVPLGGRAIYEQYF
TGTGCCAGCAGTTTAAGGGTGCCGTTAGGTGGGAGGGCCATCTACGAGCAGTACTTC
>-|TRBJ1-2|-|TRBV21-1
CASSKRSGDKRGYTF
TGTGCCAGCAGCAAAAGGTCCGGGGATAAGAGGGGCTACACCTTC
>-|TRBJ2-7|-|TRBV27
CASSLLGIGYEQYF
TGTGCCAGCAGTTTATTGGGCATCGGCTACGAGCAGTACTTC
>TRBD1|TRBJ1-2|-|TRBV11-2
CASSQDRGNGYTF
TGTGCCAGCAGCCAGGACAGGGGAAATGGCTACACCTTC
>-|TRBJ2-1|-|TRBV20-1
CSARTGDEQFF
TGCAGTGCTAGGACAGGCGATGAGCAGTTCTTC
>-|TRBJ1-1|-|TRBV6-1
CASSEAGGGAREAFF
TGTGCCAGCAGTGAAGCGGGGGGAGGGGCCCGGGAGGCTTTCTTT
>-|TRBJ1-5|-|TRBV10-2
CASSEPRGSNQPQHF
TGCGCCAGCAGTGAGCCCAGAGGGAGCAATCAGCCCCAGCATTTT
>TRBD1|TRBJ2-1|-|TRBV30
CAWSLQGANEQFF
TGTGCCTGGAGTCTCCAGGGGGCAAATGAGCAGTTCTTC
>TRBD1|TRBJ1-2|-|TRBV18
CASSPPPGGVYGYTF
TGTGCCAGCTCACCACCGCCAGGGGGAGTCTATGGCTACACCTTC
>-|TRBJ1-2|-|TRBV5-1
CASSSDGDYGYTF
TGCGCCAGCAGCTCAGACGGAGACTATGGCTACACCTTC
>-|TRBJ1-2|-|TRBV4-1
CASSQGSINYGYTF
TGCGCCAGCAGCCAAGGAAGCATAAACTATGGCTACACCTTC
>TRBD1|TRBJ1-5|once|TRBV28
CASSLFQGATSNQPQHF
TGTGCCAGCAGTTTGTTTCAGGGGGCCACAAGCAATCAGCCCCAGCATTTT
>TRBD2|TRBJ2-2|-|TRBV5-1
CASSLVWGGNTGELFF
TGCGCCAGCAGCTTGGTCTGGGGGGGAAACACCGGGGAGCTGTTTTTT
>TRBD1|TRBJ2-3|-|TRBV5-4
CASSPGQGAWDTQYF
TGTGCCAGCAGTCCCGGACAGGGGGCGTGGGATACGCAGTATTTT
>-|TRBJ1-1|large|TRBV5-6
CASSLGEAEAFF
TGTGCCAGCAGCTTGGGAGAAGCTGAAGCTTTCTTT
>-|TRBJ2-2|once|TRBV18
CASSPVTTGTGELFF
TGTGCCAGCTCACCAGTAACTACAGGGACCGGGGAGCTGTTTTTT
>TRBD1|TRBJ2-1|-|TRBV28
CASSLPSTGNNEQFF
TGTGCCAGCAGTTTGCCTTCGACAGGGAACAATGAGCAGTTCTTC
>-|TRBJ1-3|-|TRBV3-1/TRBV3-2
CASSQRGPSGNTIYF
TGTGCCAGCAGCCAGCGGGGGCCGTCTGGAAACACCATATATTTT
>-|TRBJ1-2|-|TRBV2
CASSELGRGYYGYTF
TGTGCCAGCAGTGAATTAGGGCGGGGGTACTATGGCTACACCTTC
>-|TRBJ1-6|-|TRBV6-5
CASHHEGTAPSPLHF
TGTGCCAGCCACCATGAGGGAACGGCTCCTTCACCCCTCCACTTT
>TRBD1|TRBJ2-2|-|TRBV5-1
CASSSPTGLTGELFF
TGCGCCAGCAGCTCCCCGACAGGGCTTACCGGGGAGCTGTTTTTT
>TRBD1|TRBJ2-7|-|TRBV28
CASRRNRGDEQYF
TGTGCCAGCAGGCGGAACAGGGGCGACGAGCAGTACTTC
>TRBD2|TRBJ2-3|-|TRBV25-1
CASSRTSGSTDTQYF
TGTGCCAGCAGCCGGACTAGCGGGAGCACAGATACGCAGTATTTT
>-|TRBJ1-3|-|TRBV11-3
CASSQEPGNTIYF
TGTGCCAGCAGCCAGGAACCTGGAAACACCATATATTTT
>TRBD1|TRBJ1-4|-|TRBV15
CATSSPRQGRIGTNEKLFF
TGTGCCACCAGCAGTCCCAGACAGGGTAGAATCGGAACTAATGAAAAACTGTTTTTT
>-|TRBJ2-7|-|TRBV7-9
CASSLGTRQAEQYF
TGTGCCAGCAGCTTAGGTACTAGGCAGGCCGAGCAGTACTTC
>TRBD1|TRBJ1-4|-|TRBV27
CASSSLGTGGKKLFF
TGTGCCAGCAGTTCCCTGGGGACAGGGGGAAAAAAACTGTTTTTT
>-|TRBJ1-5|-|TRBV19
CASSHQQGLAIQPQHF
TGTGCCAGTAGTCACCAACAGGGTTTGGCCATTCAGCCCCAGCATTTT
>-|TRBJ1-4|-|TRBV9
CASSVEGATNEKLFF
TGTGCCAGCAGCGTAGAGGGGGCAACTAATGAAAAACTGTTTTTT
>-|TRBJ1-3|-|TRBV4-1
CASKAHGASGNTIYF
TGCGCCAGTAAGGCACATGGGGCCTCTGGAAACACCATATATTTT
>TRBD1|TRBJ2-1|-|TRBV6-5
CASSRDREGNEQFF
TGTGCCAGCAGTAGGGACAGGGAAGGCAATGAGCAGTTCTTC
>TRBD1|TRBJ1-1|-|TRBV19
CASSPRQGSFNTEAFF
TGTGCCAGTAGTCCCCGACAGGGGAGTTTTAACACTGAAGCTTTCTTT
>-|TRBJ1-5|-|TRBV2
CASSEGLVYTGFQPQHF
TGTGCCAGCAGTGAAGGTTTGGTTTATACAGGGTTCCAGCCCCAGCATTTT
>-|TRBJ2-1|-|TRBV5-1
CASSLDPTSIYNEQFF
TGCGCCAGCAGCTTGGACCCGACTAGTATCTACAATGAGCAGTTCTTC
>-|TRBJ1-1|once|TRBV28
CASRVGVAEAFF
TGTGCCAGCAGAGTAGGGGTCGCTGAAGCTTTCTTT
>TRBD1|TRBJ1-2|-|TRBV29-1
CSVERDRGLGYGYTF
TGCAGCGTGGAACGGGACAGGGGTTTGGGGTATGGCTACACCTTC
>TRBD2|TRBJ2-5|-|TRBV7-6
CASSLTSGRLLGTQYF
TGTGCCAGCAGCTTAACTAGCGGGAGGCTGCTGGGGACCCAGTACTTC
>TRBD2|TRBJ2-2|-|TRBV30
CAWTRSGRNTGELFF
TGTGCCTGGACCCGTAGCGGGAGAAACACCGGGGAGCTGTTTTTT
>-|TRBJ2-7|-|TRBV5-4
CASSPQTSYEQYF
TGTGCCAGCAGCCCCCAAACTAGTTACGAGCAGTACTTC
>-|TRBJ1-2|-|TRBV5-1
CASSSDNTYGYTF
TGCGCCAGCAGCTCGGACAACACATATGGCTACACCTTC
>TRBD2|TRBJ2-1|once|TRBV12-5
CASGLVGLAASSYNEQFF
TGTGCTAGTGGTTTGGTGGGACTAGCCGCTAGCTCCTACAATGAGCAGTTCTTC
>-|TRBJ2-1|-|TRBV30
CAWSARTNNEQFF
TGTGCCTGGAGCGCCCGGACTAACAATGAGCAGTTCTTC
>TRBD2|TRBJ2-1|-|TRBV4-1
CASSPGTSNEQFF
TGCGCCAGCAGCCCTGGGACTAGCAATGAGCAGTTCTTC
>-|TRBJ1-1|-|TRBV3-1/TRBV3-2
CASSQGDTEAFF
TGTGCCAGCAGCCAAGGAGACACTGAAGCTTTCTTT
>TRBD1|TRBJ1-5|-|TRBV19
CASSIRQTGANQPQHF
TGTGCCAGTAGTATACGACAGACAGGGGCCAATCAGCCCCAGCATTTT
>TRBD2|TRBJ2-1|-|TRBV6-4
CASSDFGLAGLNEQFF
TGTGCCAGCAGTGACTTTGGACTAGCGGGACTAAATGAGCAGTTCTTC
>-|TRBJ1-2|once|TRBV5-1
CASREGLNYGYTF
TGCGCCAGCAGGGAGGGGTTGAACTATGGCTACACCTTC
>-|TRBJ1-6|-|TRBV27
CASSLSRGVGSPLHF
TGTGCCAGCAGTTTATCTAGGGGTGTGGGTTCACCCCTCCACTTT
>-|TRBJ1-6|-|TRBV7-9
CASSLAEGTNSPLHF
TGTGCCAGCAGCTTAGCGGAGGGTACGAATTCACCCCTCCACTTT
>-|TRBJ1-3|-|TRBV5-5
CASSYRAGNTIYF
TGTGCCAGCAGCTACAGGGCTGGAAACACCATATATTTT